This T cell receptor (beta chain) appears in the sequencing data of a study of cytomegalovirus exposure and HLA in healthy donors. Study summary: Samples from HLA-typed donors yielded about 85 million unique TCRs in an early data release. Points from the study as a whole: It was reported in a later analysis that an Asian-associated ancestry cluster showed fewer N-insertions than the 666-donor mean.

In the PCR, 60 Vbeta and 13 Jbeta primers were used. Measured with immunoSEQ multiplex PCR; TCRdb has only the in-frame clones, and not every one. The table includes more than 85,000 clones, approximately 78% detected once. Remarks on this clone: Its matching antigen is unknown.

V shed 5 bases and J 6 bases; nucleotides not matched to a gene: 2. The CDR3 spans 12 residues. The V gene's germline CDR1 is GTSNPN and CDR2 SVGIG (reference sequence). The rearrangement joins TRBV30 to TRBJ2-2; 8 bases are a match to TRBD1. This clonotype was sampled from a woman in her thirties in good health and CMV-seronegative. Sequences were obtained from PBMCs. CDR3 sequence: CAWGQGPGELFF. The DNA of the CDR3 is TGTGCCTGGGGACAGGGACCCGGGGAGCTGTTTTTT.